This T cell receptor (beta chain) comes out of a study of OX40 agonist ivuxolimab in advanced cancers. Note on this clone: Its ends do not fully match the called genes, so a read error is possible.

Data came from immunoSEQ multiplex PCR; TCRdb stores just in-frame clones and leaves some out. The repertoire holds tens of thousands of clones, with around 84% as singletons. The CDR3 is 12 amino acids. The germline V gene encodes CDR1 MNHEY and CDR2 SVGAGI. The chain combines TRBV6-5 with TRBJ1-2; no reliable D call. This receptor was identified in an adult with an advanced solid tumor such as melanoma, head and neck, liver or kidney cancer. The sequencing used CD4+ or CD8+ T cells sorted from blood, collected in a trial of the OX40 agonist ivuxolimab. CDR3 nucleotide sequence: TGTGCCAGCAGTGACTCTTACTATGGCTACACCTTC. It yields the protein CASSDSYYGYTF.